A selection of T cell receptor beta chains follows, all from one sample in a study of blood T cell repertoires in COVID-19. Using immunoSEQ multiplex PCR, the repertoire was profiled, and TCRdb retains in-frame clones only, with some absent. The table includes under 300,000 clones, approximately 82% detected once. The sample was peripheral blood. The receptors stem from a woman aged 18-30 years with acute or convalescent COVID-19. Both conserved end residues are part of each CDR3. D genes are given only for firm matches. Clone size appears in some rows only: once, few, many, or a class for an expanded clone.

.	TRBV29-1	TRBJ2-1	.	TGCAGCGTTTCTATAAACAATGAGCAGTTCTTC	CSVSINNEQFF
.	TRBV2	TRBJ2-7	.	TGTGCCAGCAGTGATCAACCGGGGTCCTACGAGCAGTACTTC	CASSDQPGSYEQYF
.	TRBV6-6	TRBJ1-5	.	TGTGCCAGCAAGGCTTTTGGGCAGGGCAATCAGCCCCAGCATTTT	CASKAFGQGNQPQHF
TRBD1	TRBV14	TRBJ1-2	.	TGTGCCAGCAGCCCCCTCCGGGGACAGGGAGGATTTTGGGCTTATGGCTACACCTTC	CASSPLRGQGGFWAYGYTF
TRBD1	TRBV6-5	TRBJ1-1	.	TGTGCCAGCAGCCGGGGACAGGGGAACACTGAAGCTTTCTTT	CASSRGQGNTEAFF
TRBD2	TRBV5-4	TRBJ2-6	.	TGTGCCAGCAGCTTGCCAGGACTAGCGGATTCTGGGGCCAACGTCCTGACTTTC	CASSLPGLADSGANVLTF
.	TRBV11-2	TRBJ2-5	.	TGTGCCAGCAGCCCCAGTTCAACGGGGGAGACCCAGTACTTC	CASSPSSTGETQYF
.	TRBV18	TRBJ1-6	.	TGTGCCAGCTCACCGGGACAAGCAAGTATTAATTCACCCCTCCACTTT	CASSPGQASINSPLHF
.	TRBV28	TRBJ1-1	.	TGTGCCAGCGTTTCGGGGGGTTCCTTGAACACTGAAGCTTTCTTT	CASVSGGSLNTEAFF
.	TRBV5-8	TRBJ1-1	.	TGTGCCAGCAGCTTACCTGGCTGGGAGGCCACTGAAGCTTTCTTT	CASSLPGWEATEAFF
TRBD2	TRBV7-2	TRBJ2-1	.	TGTGCCAGCAGCCCGAACCTAGCGGGGGCAAGCTCCTACAATGAGCAGTTCTTC	CASSPNLAGASSYNEQFF
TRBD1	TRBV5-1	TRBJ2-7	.	TGCGCCAGCAGCACAGGGACAGGGTCCTACGAGCAGTACTTC	CASSTGTGSYEQYF
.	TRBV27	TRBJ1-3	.	TGTGCCAGCCGCCGGAAGGGAGACTCTGGAAACACCATATATTTT	CASRRKGDSGNTIYF
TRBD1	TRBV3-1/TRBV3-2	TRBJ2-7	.	TGTGCCAGCAGCCTCGGGCGGACAGGCAAGATCTACGAGCAGTACTTC	CASSLGRTGKIYEQYF
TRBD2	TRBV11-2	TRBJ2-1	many	TGTGCCAGCAGCTTACCAGGACTAGCGGGAAAAAATGAGCAGTTCTTC	CASSLPGLAGKNEQFF
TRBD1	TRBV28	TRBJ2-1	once	TGTGCCAGCAGTTTGTCGAGGACAGGGGGATACAATGAGCAGTTCTTC	CASSLSRTGGYNEQFF
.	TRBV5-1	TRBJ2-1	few	TGCGCCAGCAGCCCTATACTCTACGGCCCGGGTGGTGAGCAGTTCTTC	CASSPILYGPGGEQFF
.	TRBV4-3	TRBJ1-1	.	TGCGCCAGCAGCCAACTCGCGGGCGGGAACACTGAAGCTTTCTTT	CASSQLAGGNTEAFF
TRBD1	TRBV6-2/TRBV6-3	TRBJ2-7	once	TGTGCCAGCACCCCACTTTGGGGACAGGGATCCTACGAGCAGTACTTC	CASTPLWGQGSYEQYF